The 4 T cell receptor beta chains below were found in one sample sequenced in a study of T cell repertoires in cytomegalovirus infection. For these TCRs, the target antigens are not known. TCRdb used MiXCR to reprocess the reads, holding one entry per CDR3 protein. Among approximately 470,000 distinct CDR3 sequences, roughly 43% were seen once, and the ten largest hold around 44%. Sequences were derived from cultured PBMCs, sampled from culture after CMV antigen stimulation. The origin of the receptors is a human donor in good health (CMV status not recorded). Some clones in this sample may be carry-over from other donors' samples.

This clonotype was recorded a few times. The CDR3 DNA reads TGTGCCAGTAGTAACTCGTTAGGGGAGCAGTTCTTC. It yields the protein CASSNSLGEQFF. The rearrangement uses TRBV19 and TRBJ2-1; no clear D. This CDR3 has 12 amino acids. V dropped 4 bases and J dropped 10 bases, with 11 bases sitting between them. The V gene's germline CDR1 is LNHDA and CDR2 SQIVND (reference sequence).

CDR3 bases: TGTGCCAGCTCACCGTTGATGGATTGGGAGCAGTTCTTC. Protein product: CASSPLMDWEQFF. The rearrangement uses TRBV18 and TRBJ2-1; D is undetermined. Germline V gives CDR1 KGHSH, CDR2 LQKENI. CDR3 length: 13 amino acids. Trimming stripped 3 bases from V and 10 bases from J, with 13 bases between. Together with reference TRBV18 and TRBJ2-1, the CDR3 gives the full variable domain: NAGVMQNPRHLVRRRGQEARLRCSPMKGHSHVYWYRQLPEEGLKFMVYLQKENIIDESGMPKERFSAEFPKEGPSILRIQQVVRGDSAAYFCASSPLMDWEQFFGPGTRLTVL.

This clonotype was seen a handful of times. The chain has TRBV7-2 and TRBJ2-3; D is perhaps TRBD1 or TRBD2 (5 bases each). Germline assignment: CDR1 SGHTA and CDR2 FQGNSA. CDR3 length equals 15 residues. V lost 2 bases and J 6 bases, leaving 15 bases between the germline ends. The CDR3 DNA reads as TGTGCCAGCAGCTTACGGACAAGAGGGCGCGATACGCAGTATTTT. It encodes CASSLRTRGRDTQYF.

The rearrangement joins TRBV6-1 to TRBJ2-1, with 7 bases fitting TRBD1. With 5 bases clipped from V and 5 bases from J, the junction kept 15 bases outside the gene matches. CDR3 length: 17 residues. Germline assignment: CDR1 MNHNS and CDR2 SASEGT. The CDR3 sequence: CASSSIVYRGRDNEQFF. The DNA for the CDR3 is TGTGCCAGCAGTTCAATCGTCTACAGGGGTAGGGACAATGAGCAGTTCTTC.